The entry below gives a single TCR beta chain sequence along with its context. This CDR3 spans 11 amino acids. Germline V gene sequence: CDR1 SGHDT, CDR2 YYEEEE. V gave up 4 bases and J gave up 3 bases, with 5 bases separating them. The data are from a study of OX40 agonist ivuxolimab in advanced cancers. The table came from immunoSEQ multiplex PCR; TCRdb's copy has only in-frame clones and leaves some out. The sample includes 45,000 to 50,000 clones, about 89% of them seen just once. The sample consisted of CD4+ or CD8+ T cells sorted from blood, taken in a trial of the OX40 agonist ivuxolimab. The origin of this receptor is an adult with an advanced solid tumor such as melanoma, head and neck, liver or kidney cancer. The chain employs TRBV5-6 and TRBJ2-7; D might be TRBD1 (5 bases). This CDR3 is CASSDSYEQYF. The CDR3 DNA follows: TGTGCCAGCAGCGACAGCTACGAGCAGTACTTC.